This TCR beta chain was observed in a study of T cell responses to AZD1222 COVID-19 vaccine. Study findings and constraints: White British ancestry dominated among donors, who included more females, and clonal diversity was possibly underestimated.

Produced via immunoSEQ multiplex PCR; TCRdb's table is partial and in-frame only. The sample includes some 130,000 clones, approximately 95% of them seen just once. Germline lookup yields CDR1 SGHAT and CDR2 FQNNGV. The CDR3 is made up of 15 amino acids. V was trimmed by 0 bases and J by 6 bases, leaving 15 bases between them. Timing groups of about 4 and about 12 weeks for second doses were pooled. For this clone: What it recognizes is unknown.

The starting material was peripheral blood, obtained 28 days after the second AZD1222 dose. The genes are TRBV11-2 and TRBJ2-7; a weak D match, TRBD1 (6 bases). The source of this sequence is an adult who received the AZD1222 COVID-19 vaccine. The CDR3 loop reads CASSLDYGVGGEQYF. The CDR3, as DNA: TGTGCCAGCAGCTTAGACTACGGGGTAGGGGGCGAGCAGTACTTC.